This T cell receptor beta chain was captured in a study of T cells in Graves' hyperthyroidism and ophthalmopathy. Clinical symptoms, serum thyroxine and TRAb, thyroid ultrasound and orbital computed tomography together formed the diagnostic basis. Amplification of TCR beta CDR3 regions used RNA as the template. TCR CDR3 regions were first amplified by RT-PCR with HTBI primers. In TCRdb, the multiplex PCR reads were re-called with MiXCR into one record per CDR3 protein. The profile shows around 720,000 distinct CDR3 sequences, over 35% of them singletons. V lost 1 base, J lost 3 bases, and 4 bases stayed unmatched. CDR1 LGHNA and CDR2 YSLEER come from the germline V gene. The CDR3 spans 16 residues.

The gene calls are TRBV4-3 and TRBJ2-5; 11 nucleotides line up with TRBD1. Sample: blood. This receptor was identified in a middle-aged woman with Graves' hyperthyroidism. The CDR3 DNA reads TGCGCCAGCAGCCAAGCTGGGACAGGGGGGGAAGAGACCCAGTACTTC. Its translation is CASSQAGTGGEETQYF.